The 8 T cell receptor beta chains given below trace back to one sample, sequenced in a study of T-cell memory formation after mild COVID-19. In TCRdb, the 5' RACE reads were re-called with MiXCR into one record per CDR3 protein. The repertoire holds under 450,000 distinct CDR3 sequences, with 23% as singletons. The source material was PBMCs or a T cell subset sorted from them (not recorded which). The receptors shown here come from an adult woman who had mild COVID-19 (a few samples of this study predate the infection). Cell type and time point are not known.

A few counts support this clonotype. This chain joins TRBV5-1 and TRBJ1-1, with 10 bases fitting TRBD1. The CDR3 sequence is 14 residues long. Germline CDR1 is SGHRS and CDR2 is YFSETQ. Losses at the gene ends were 4 bases for V and 4 bases for J; bases not matched to a gene: 4. DNA of the CDR3: TGCGCCAGCAGCGGGACAGGGGTAAGCACTGAAGCTTTCTTT. It translates to CASSGTGVSTEAFF.

The rearrangement joins TRBV20-1 to TRBJ2-7; the D gene is possibly TRBD1 (5 bases). The germline V gene has CDR1 DFQATT and CDR2 SNEGSKA (reference sequence). The CDR3 length is 14 residues. Trimming stripped 2 bases from V and 5 bases from J, with 16 bases between. Here the CDR3 DNA reads TGCAGTGCTAGAAGGGGATCAAGCGTCGACGAGCAGTACTTC. Translating gives CSARRGSSVDEQYF.

The chain has TRBV7-2 and TRBJ2-7; D tentatively reads TRBD1 or TRBD2 (5 bases each). Trimming took 5 bases from V and 4 from J, leaving 15 bases between them. Germline CDR1 and CDR2: SGHTA and FQGNSA. This CDR3 is 14 amino acids long. CDR3 protein: CASSKDAGTYEQYF. In nucleotides, the CDR3 is TGTGCCAGCAGCAAGGACGCTGGGACGTACGAGCAGTACTTC.

This clonotype was picked up a small number of times. The rearrangement links TRBV18 to TRBJ2-7; D not certain. The length of the CDR3 is 13 residues. V was cut by 4 bases and J by 4 bases, with 11 bases left in between. The germline gives CDR1 KGHSH, CDR2 LQKENI. CDR3 protein: CASSRSGEYEQYF. The CDR3 DNA is TGTGCCAGCTCACGAAGTGGGGAATACGAGCAGTACTTC.

The DNA for the CDR3 is TGTGCCAGCAGCTTGTTGGTGACACACAACACTGAAGCTTTCTTT. Translated, it gives CASSLLVTHNTEAFF. V gene TRBV5-5 combines with J gene TRBJ1-1; D call uncertain. The CDR3 has 15 amino acids. Between the trimmed V and J ends, which lost 1 base and 2 bases, there was a span of 12 bases. The germline V gene has CDR1 SGHKS and CDR2 YYEKEE (reference sequence).

This clonotype turned up a few times. The chain joins TRBV11-3 to TRBJ2-2; no definite D call. The germline gives CDR1 SGHNT, CDR2 YENEEA. Trimming shortened V by 0 bases and J by 3 bases, and 11 bases separated the two germline ends. The CDR3 covers 16 residues. The CDR3 nucleotides are TGTGCCAGCAGCTTAGAACCGCCAGCCTACACCGGGGAGCTGTTTTTT. Its protein is CASSLEPPAYTGELFF.

The chain is built from TRBV20-1 and TRBJ2-5, with no clear D. The CDR3 consists of 13 residues. Deletions cut 3 bases from V and 0 bases from J, with 8 bases between. Per the germline V gene, CDR1 is DFQATT and CDR2 is SNEGSKA (reference sequence). In DNA, the CDR3 is TGCAGTGCTAGTAGATCCTACCAAGAGACCCAGTACTTC. The encoded protein is CSASRSYQETQYF.

V usage is TRBV5-1 and J usage is TRBJ2-7; tentatively, D is TRBD1 (6 bases). The CDR3 consists of 16 residues. Deletions cut 0 bases from V and 3 bases from J, with 16 bases between. From germline, CDR1 is SGHRS and CDR2 YFSETQ. The CDR3 coding sequence is TGCGCCAGCAGCTTGGATATGGGCCAGGGGTTCTACGAGCAGTACTTC. Its translation is CASSLDMGQGFYEQYF.